This note documents a single T cell receptor (beta chain) sequence. Antigen unknown. Clones were read by immunoSEQ multiplex PCR, and TCRdb kept only the in-frame ones, dropping some. The data hold roughly 100,000 clones, with about 90% observed a single time. Per germline, CDR1 KGHSH and CDR2 LQKENI. Trimming removed 4 bases from V and 4 bases from J; junction bases left unmatched: 7. The CDR3 totals 16 residues. The data belong to a study of siplizumab effects on memory and regulatory T cells. Study conclusions and caveats: There appeared to be greater diversity in naive T cells than in memory cells, and naive T cells seemed major contributors to the alloresponse. There were only a minor fraction of alloreactive clones that mapped to unstimulated subsets.

This TCR was sampled from a human donor in good health. The rearrangement uses TRBV18 and TRBJ2-2; 9 positions agree with TRBD1. The sample comprised CD4+ T cells sorted from blood. The CDR3 spells CASSQTGTGSTGELFF. The CDR3 DNA reads TGTGCCAGCTCACAGACCGGGACAGGGAGCACCGGGGAGCTGTTTTTT.